This T cell receptor (beta chain) was identified in a study of T-cell memory formation after mild COVID-19 (dated by TCRdb to 2020 to 2023). Study-wide context: TCR sequence clusters from the two donors were found to be largely donor specific. T-cell clones expanding and contracting after mild COVID-19 in a couple of donors were tracked by longitudinal TCRalpha and TCRbeta repertoire sequencing. The cohort was made up of two young adult volunteers, one female and one male, who were previously healthy.

Study-wide findings and limitations: Whether the second-wave clones peaking on day 37 were SARS-CoV-2 specific was not confirmed. From day 15 to 85, contracting clones showed balanced CD4/CD8 phenotypes, whereas a second wave of clones that expanded from day 15 to 37 leaned towards CD4+. Contracting CD4+ clones turned up mainly in the CM and EM memory subsets, whereas EMRA was where CD8+ clones were enriched. The detection of some responding clones in pre-infection memory suggests that pre-existing cross-reactive memory T cells joined the SARS-CoV-2 response. The study included only a couple of mild cases, and larger cohorts that include severe cases with pre-infection samples were judged to be necessary.

PBMCs were isolated by Ficoll-Paque density gradient centrifugation. Sequencing was performed on an Illumina NovaSeq 6000. TCRalpha and TCRbeta cDNA libraries were built by 5'RACE with constant-segment primers, adding sample barcodes and unique molecular identifiers. RNA was extracted from every sample with Trizol reagent. Library amplification was performed in two PCR steps, and a second sample barcode and Illumina TruSeq adapters were introduced in the second step. The libraries were sequenced on an Illumina NovaSeq using 2 x 150 bp paired-end reads. In the original analysis: Reads were demultiplexed and collapsed into UMI-guided consensus sequences with migec v1.2.7. Using mixcr v2.1.11, UMI consensuses were aligned to TRA and TRB V and J templates and then assembled into clonotypes. A clonotype was counted as expanded or contracted only when both edgeR and NoisET called the clonotype significant, with the noise models trained on biological replicates. edgeR calls used a false discovery rate-adjusted p below 0.01 and a log2 fold-change threshold of 1. As an exploratory analysis of dynamics, PCA with hierarchical clustering was applied to max-normalized trajectories of the 1000 most abundant clonotypes. The CD4 or CD8 phenotype of responding clones was assigned using the separately sequenced CD4+ and CD8+ repertoires. In-frame beta chains were kept once TCRdb had trimmed the public reads at Q25 with fastp and called clones with MiXCR. Rows with one shared CDR3 protein collapse into an entry with the most common genes and DNA. It is TCRdb's table, rather than the study itself, that gives the V and J calls and clone size. Within this sample are approximately 350,000 distinct CDR3 sequences, with 14% of them counted one time only. The biggest ten clones account for around 22% of the sample.

This clonotype was seen a handful of times. This receptor's antigen is unknown. No clone much larger than this one lies a single base away; base qualities are absent. The sequence was obtained from a man younger than 35 who had mild COVID-19 (a few samples of this study predate the infection). The sample titles of this study are shuffled in the database, so cell type and time point are left out; the donor was told from shared clones. Sequencing input: PBMCs or a T cell subset sorted from them (not recorded which).

The CDR3 loop reads CSAQNPSGGSYEQYF. Read as DNA, the sequence is TGCAGTGCCCAGAACCCTAGCGGGGGGTCCTACGAGCAGTACTTC. In this chain, TRBV20-1 is recombined with TRBJ2-7, and 11 bases in between align with TRBD2. The germline V gene encodes CDR1 DFQATT and CDR2 SNEGSKA (reference sequence). From the cysteine up to the phenylalanine, the CDR3 has a length of 15 residues. CDR3 DNA only is kept here, 45 bases in frame from base 1. V lost 6 bases and J lost 1 base, and the count of bases not matched to a germline gene is 8.